This TCR beta chain was captured by sequencing in a study of neurological immune-mediated disorders. One entry per CDR3 protein results from TCRdb running MiXCR on the 5' RACE reads. This table has roughly 80,000 distinct CDR3 sequences, 17% appearing once. This CDR3 is 14 amino acids long. J gave up 3 bases and V 3 bases, and 0 bases lay outside the gene matches. CDR1 and CDR2 (germline): MGHDK, SYGVNS. This clonotype has a count of ten or more. This sequence was found in a woman between 40 and 50 years old in good health. The source material was PBMCs. The gene calls are TRBV25-1 and TRBJ2-3; 10 bases are shared with TRBD2. The CDR3 sequence is CASSDSGGTDTQYF. The CDR3, as DNA: TGTGCCAGCAGTGATAGCGGGGGGACAGATACGCAGTATTTT.